The 25 T cell receptor beta chains given below trace back to one sample, sequenced in a study (dated by TCRdb to between 2014 and 2017). Library preparation used 5' RACE. Sequencing relied on an Illumina MiSeq. TCRdb trimmed public reads at Q25 via fastp, called clones via MiXCR and kept in-frame beta chains. For every CDR3 protein sequence, its rows merge into one entry that carries the most common genes and DNA. In all, the sample holds more than 40,000 distinct CDR3 sequences, and 25% to 35% of those were seen once. Roughly 4% of the sample is taken by the ten largest. The source material was memory CD4+ T cells sorted from a lymph node. This specimen's cell subset or site label, per the study, means: memory CD4+ T cells, CD4+CD45RO+CD25-. These receptor sequences come from a female donor with breast cancer.

The sample holds a few counts of this clonotype. This chain links TRBV18 with TRBJ2-3, with D maybe TRBD1 (5 bases). The CDR3 contains 18 residues. With 5 bases removed from V and 2 bases from J, the gap between germline ends came to 23 bases. Germline V CDR1 and CDR2: KGHSH, LQKENI. CDR3 in amino acids: CASSGPTDTIRLTDTQYF. The CDR3 region has the DNA TGTGCCAGCTCAGGACCCACGGACACCATACGCCTCACAGATACGCAGTATTTT.

This clonotype was counted a few times. The V and J genes are TRBV9 and TRBJ2-3, with D uncertain. Germline CDR1 is SGDLS and CDR2 is YYNGEE. CDR3 length: 14 amino acids. V was trimmed by 4 bases and J by 5 bases, leaving 14 bases between them. CDR3 in DNA: TGTGCCAGCAGCCAAGACCCTAGTCAAGATACGCAGTATTTT. Amino acid sequence: CASSQDPSQDTQYF.

There are a few counts of this clonotype. The gene calls are TRBV5-1 and TRBJ2-5; 9 nucleotides line up with TRBD2. V shed 0 bases and J 3 bases; nucleotides not matched to a gene: 3. The CDR3 length is 15 residues. Germline CDR1 reads SGHRS; CDR2 reads YFSETQ. The DNA of the CDR3 is TGCGCCAGCAGCTTGGGGTCTAGCGGGGAAGAGACCCAGTACTTC. Translation gives CASSLGSSGEETQYF.

This clonotype was seen a handful of times. This chain connects TRBV4-1 to TRBJ2-7; D remains ambiguous. The V end lost 0 bases, the J end lost 3 bases, and 12 bases lay between the germline ends. The CDR3 extends over 15 amino acids. Per the germline V gene, CDR1 is MGHRA and CDR2 is YSYEKL. The CDR3 loop reads CASSQDNGFVYEQYF. The DNA for the CDR3 is TGCGCCAGCAGCCAAGATAACGGGTTCGTCTACGAGCAGTACTTC.

The chain joins TRBV12-3 or TRBV12-4 to TRBJ2-3, with 9 nucleotides matching TRBD2. The CDR3 runs to 18 residues. With V trimmed by 7 bases and J by 4 bases, 18 bases remained unmatched. The CDR3 protein is CASTLLQGRLADPDTQYF. The CDR3 region has the DNA TGTGCCAGCACCCTTTTGCAGGGGAGACTAGCGGACCCAGATACGCAGTATTTT.

This clonotype was seen only a few times. The V call is TRBV14, the J call TRBJ2-1; unclear D gene. The CDR3 is 15 amino acids. Germline values: CDR1 SGHDN, CDR2 FVKESK. The V end was cut by 2 bases, the J end by 3 bases, with 11 bases between. In DNA, the CDR3 is TGTGCCAGCAGCCAAATAGGTTATCTCTACAATGAGCAGTTCTTC. Translation: CASSQIGYLYNEQFF.

This clonotype was picked up a small number of times. The chain joins TRBV6-1 to TRBJ1-5; D not resolved. V lost 2 bases to trimming and J lost 4 bases, with 6 bases between them. This CDR3 is built from 13 residues. CDR1 is MNHNS, CDR2 SASEGT, per germline. The CDR3 spells CASSEFRNQPQHF. CDR3 DNA: TGTGCCAGCAGTGAATTCAGGAATCAGCCCCAGCATTTT.

With respect to this clonotype: A much larger clone sits a single nucleotide away, making a read error possible. The gene calls are TRBV6-5 and TRBJ1-1, with D possibly matching TRBD1 (6 bases). The germline V gene encodes CDR1 MNHEY and CDR2 SVGAGI. This CDR3 spans 14 amino acids. Trimming left V 2 bases short and J 4 bases short, with 11 bases between. CDR3 DNA: TGTGCCAGCAGTTACGGAATAGGGGGCACTGAAGCTTTCTTT. Amino acids: CASSYGIGGTEAFF.

This clonotype was picked up a small number of times. This chain joins TRBV7-9 and TRBJ2-4; either TRBD1 or TRBD2 may fit D (5 bases each). V gave up 3 bases and J gave up 7 bases, with 7 bases separating them. Germline-derived CDR1 and CDR2 are SEHNR and FQNEAQ (reference sequence). The CDR3 spans 12 residues. In DNA form, the CDR3 reads TGTGCCAGCAGCTTTGAGGGGAACATTCAGTACTTC. As protein: CASSFEGNIQYF.

This clonotype was counted at least ten times. The chain uses TRBV6-1 and TRBJ1-2; D gene unclear. The CDR3 spans 12 residues. Germline assignment: CDR1 MNHNS and CDR2 SASEGT. The germline V and J ends were trimmed by 5 bases and 8 bases, with 12 bases remaining between them. The CDR3 sequence: CASSSRRGGYTF. In DNA, the CDR3 is TGTGCCAGCAGTTCGCGCCGGGGAGGCTACACCTTC.

CDR3 in DNA: TGCGCCAGCAGCTTGGGTCCGGGACAGGGGGATGGCTACACCTTC. It codes for CASSLGPGQGDGYTF. V is TRBV5-1 and J is TRBJ1-2, with 11 bases that match TRBD1. CDR1 is SGHRS and CDR2 is YFSETQ in the germline V gene. V trimming: 0 bases; J trimming: 6 bases; junction bases outside the gene matches: 4. This CDR3 contains 15 residues.

The rearrangement links TRBV5-5 to TRBJ2-5; D perhaps matches TRBD1 (5 bases). The CDR3 is 15 amino acids. From germline, CDR1 is SGHKS and CDR2 YYEKEE (reference sequence). V lost 1 base and J lost 2, with 12 bases in between. The CDR3 here is CASSLITGQQETQYF. The CDR3 DNA reads TGTGCCAGCAGCTTGATTACAGGCCAGCAAGAGACCCAGTACTTC.

This clonotype was observed a handful of times. The chain has TRBV6-2 or TRBV6-3 and TRBJ1-1, with unresolved D. This CDR3 contains 13 residues. Germline V gene data show CDR1 as MNHEY and CDR2 as SVGEGT. V lost 3 bases and J lost 4, with 9 bases in between. The CDR3: CASSYIVTTEAFF. The CDR3 DNA follows: TGTGCCAGCAGTTATATCGTGACCACTGAAGCTTTCTTT.

J is TRBJ2-1 and V is TRBV5-1; TRBD2 matches 7 bases. The CDR3 extends over 16 amino acids. V shed 4 bases, J shed 1 base, and the junction held 8 bases outside the gene matches. CDR1 and CDR2 (germline): SGHRS, YFSETQ. CDR3 loop: CASSPAGGGSYNEQFF. The CDR3 nucleotides read TGCGCCAGCAGCCCGGCGGGCGGGGGATCCTACAATGAGCAGTTCTTC.

This clonotype was counted a few times. This chain uses TRBV6-2 or TRBV6-3 with TRBJ1-5, with 7 bases identical to TRBD1. Germline trimming cut 6 bases from V and 7 bases from J; bases unmatched to any gene: 12. The CDR3 runs 15 residues. Germline CDR1 reads MNHEY; CDR2 reads SVGEGT. The CDR3 spells CASSGFTGDSQPQHF. The DNA for the CDR3 is TGTGCCAGCAGCGGGTTCACAGGGGACTCCCAGCCCCAGCATTTT.

This clonotype showed up just a few times. This chain connects TRBV5-1 to TRBJ2-7; D tentatively fits TRBD1 or TRBD2 (5 bases each). Germline loops: CDR1 SGHRS, CDR2 YFSETQ. V was trimmed by 5 bases and J by 3 bases, leaving 9 bases between them. CDR3 length: 12 residues. The chain's CDR3 is CASRRGDYEQYF. CDR3 in DNA: TGCGCCAGCAGGAGAGGGGACTACGAGCAGTACTTC.

The rearrangement uses TRBV6-5 and TRBJ2-7, with 7 bases identical to TRBD1. CDR1 and CDR2 from the germline V gene are MNHEY and SVGAGI. V trimming: 6 bases; J trimming: 2 bases; junction bases outside the gene matches: 7. This CDR3 has 14 residues. The CDR3 sequence is CASSLRDRPYEQYF. The DNA for the CDR3 is TGTGCCAGCAGCCTGAGGGACAGACCCTACGAGCAGTACTTC.

The chain links TRBV9 to TRBJ1-1; no definite D call. CDR3 size: 14 residues. The germline gives CDR1 SGDLS, CDR2 YYNGEE. The V gene lost 0 bases and the J gene lost 5 bases, with 11 bases spanning the gap. The CDR3 region is CASSVAGDLTEAFF. In nucleotides, the CDR3 is TGTGCCAGCAGCGTAGCAGGCGATTTGACTGAAGCTTTCTTT.

The sample holds a few counts of this clonotype. This chain links TRBV4-1 with TRBJ2-3; D possibly matches TRBD1 or TRBD2 (5 bases each). This CDR3 has 16 amino acids. Deletions cut 1 base from V and 4 bases from J, with 15 bases between. Germline CDR1 MGHRA, CDR2 YSYEKL. Here the CDR3 reads CASSQAGPEVADTQYF. CDR3 nucleotides: TGCGCCAGCAGCCAAGCGGGGCCGGAGGTCGCAGATACGCAGTATTTT.

This clonotype was counted a few times. The chain carries TRBV9 and TRBJ2-3, with D possibly TRBD2 on 7 matching bases. The V end was cut by 3 bases, the J end by 0 bases, with 14 bases between. This CDR3 has 16 amino acids. Germline CDR1 SGDLS, CDR2 YYNGEE. In DNA form, the CDR3 reads TGTGCCAGCAGCGAGGGGGGACTACTGAGCACAGATACGCAGTATTTT. Residues: CASSEGGLLSTDTQYF.

The chain employs TRBV20-1 and TRBJ1-6; 9 bases map to TRBD1. The CDR3 runs to 16 residues. V dropped 0 bases and J dropped 10; count of bases not matched to a gene: 10. Germline V gene data show CDR1 as DFQATT and CDR2 as SNEGSKA (reference sequence). This CDR3 is CSARDQGTGTGSPLHF. CDR3 DNA: TGCAGTGCTAGAGATCAGGGGACAGGGACGGGCTCACCCCTCCACTTT.

The V call is TRBV7-9, the J call TRBJ2-7; 8 nucleotides line up with TRBD1. Germline V CDR1 and CDR2: SEHNR, FQNEAQ (reference sequence). V shed 3 bases, J shed 3 bases, and the junction held 4 bases outside the gene matches. The CDR3 is 14 amino acids. This chain's CDR3 is CASSLTGVLYEQYF. CDR3 sequence (DNA): TGTGCCAGCAGCTTGACAGGGGTCCTCTACGAGCAGTACTTC.

Written as DNA, the CDR3 is TGTGCCAGCAGCTTGTCAGGTGGCGAGCAGTTCTTC. Its translation: CASSLSGGEQFF. The genes are TRBV7-3 and TRBJ2-1; D is ambiguous. The V end was cut by 3 bases, the J end by 10 bases, with 10 bases between. The CDR3 is made up of 12 amino acids. Germline assignment: CDR1 SGHTA and CDR2 FQGTGA. Full variable domain (missing parts from reference TRBV7-3 and TRBJ2-1): GAGVSQTPSNKVTEKGKYVELRCDPISGHTALYWYRQSLGQGPEFLIYFQGTGAADDSGLPNDRFFAVRPEGSVSTLKIQRTERGDSAVYLCASSLSGGEQFFGPGTRLTVL.

The chain couples TRBV20-1 to TRBJ1-1; D not certain. V lost 7 bases to trimming and J lost 0 bases, with 12 bases between them. The germline V gene has CDR1 DFQATT and CDR2 SNEGSKA (reference sequence). CDR3 length: 13 residues. CDR3 in DNA: TGCAGTGTAGGGTCACAGATGAACACTGAAGCTTTCTTT. This codes for CSVGSQMNTEAFF.

The chain is built from TRBV3-1 and TRBJ1-6; D is ambiguous. The germline gives CDR1 LGHDT, CDR2 YNNKEL (reference sequence). V was cut by 0 bases and J by 7 bases, with 4 bases left in between. The CDR3 has 13 residues. The CDR3 DNA follows: TGTGCCAGCAGCCAAGAAAGGAATTCACCCCTCCACTTT. Amino acids: CASSQERNSPLHF. The full variable domain, with the rest looked up from reference TRBV3-1 and TRBJ1-6, is DTAVSQTPKYLVTQMGNDKSIKCEQNLGHDTMYWYKQDSKKFLKIMFSYNNKELIINETVPNRFSPKSPDKAHLNLHINSLELGDSAVYFCASSQERNSPLHFGNGTRLTVT.